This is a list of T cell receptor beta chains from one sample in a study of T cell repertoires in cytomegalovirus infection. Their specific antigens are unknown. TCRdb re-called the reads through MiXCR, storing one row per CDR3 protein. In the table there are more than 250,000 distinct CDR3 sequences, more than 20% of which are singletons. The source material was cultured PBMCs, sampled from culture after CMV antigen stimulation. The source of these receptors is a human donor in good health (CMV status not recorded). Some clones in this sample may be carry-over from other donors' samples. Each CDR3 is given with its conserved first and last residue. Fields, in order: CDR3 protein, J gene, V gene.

CASSSVAAQEYQETQYF TRBJ2-5 TRBV5-6
CASSPDIGELFF TRBJ2-2 TRBV4-3
CASSIILGQGWAGELFF TRBJ2-2 TRBV19
CASSPLFRDTQYF TRBJ2-3 TRBV7-2
CASSLVGSGRTDTQYF TRBJ2-3 TRBV7-2
CASSSPGQGSFRYTF TRBJ1-2 TRBV5-1
CASSPGVNSYNEQFF TRBJ2-1 TRBV18
CASSVGSPNTQYF TRBJ2-3 TRBV5-1
CASSLGLAIDEQFF TRBJ2-1 TRBV7-3
CASSLSTGGGEQYF TRBJ2-7 TRBV5-1
CASSSRQRSYGYTF TRBJ1-2 TRBV7-2
CASSQGAGQGNEKLFF TRBJ1-4 TRBV4-1
CASSPLSGGSYEQYF TRBJ2-7 TRBV18
CASSQPGTKLYNEQFF TRBJ2-1 TRBV4-1
CASSSGGDTQYF TRBJ2-3 TRBV7-9
CASSHGQGANTEAFF TRBJ1-1 TRBV6-2/TRBV6-3
CAWGTSNTGELFF TRBJ2-2 TRBV30
CASSTSGGDQYF TRBJ2-5 TRBV19
CASSYSQGARSPLHF TRBJ1-6 TRBV7-2
CASSPGGISYNEQFF TRBJ2-1 TRBV14
CASSQEGRDKQYF TRBJ2-7 TRBV4-1
CASSPGGQYYGYTF TRBJ1-2 TRBV7-2
CSAPTRIRVGSYEQYF TRBJ2-7 TRBV20-1
CASSSDFRSSYNSPLHF TRBJ1-6 TRBV18
CASSILPASSYEQYF TRBJ2-7 TRBV19
CASSPDRVSSYEQYF TRBJ2-7 TRBV7-8
CASSLMTGQGARETQYF TRBJ2-5 TRBV28
CASTPLGPQKELFF TRBJ2-2 TRBV2
CASSQITSGRTNEQFF TRBJ2-1 TRBV4-2
CASSSRTTRGDSPLHF TRBJ1-6 TRBV27
CASNAQPQETQYF TRBJ2-5 TRBV6-2/TRBV6-3
CASSKPGHQNTEAFF TRBJ1-1 TRBV18
CASSQDRQGLEAFF TRBJ1-1 TRBV4-3
CASSEARDYNEQFF TRBJ2-1 TRBV12-3/TRBV12-4
CASSFRGTGGYNEQFF TRBJ2-1 TRBV7-2
CASSKDPSPSEQYF TRBJ2-7 TRBV7-2
CATSSPAGGKYEQYF TRBJ2-7 TRBV15
CASSPATHSGGYEQYF TRBJ2-7 TRBV4-1
CSVSGASTDTQYF TRBJ2-3 TRBV29-1
CASSSPEPGANVLTF TRBJ2-6 TRBV7-4
CASSSRDRGGQPQHF TRBJ1-5 TRBV28
CASTPSGLAGPPAYEQYF TRBJ2-7 TRBV6-2/TRBV6-3
CASSQAWGRAYNEQFF TRBJ2-1 TRBV4-3
CASSFNTGVNTGELFF TRBJ2-2 TRBV5-4
CASSQEGSGVGNTIYF TRBJ1-3 TRBV4-2
CASSYSDWRTEAFF TRBJ1-1 TRBV6-5